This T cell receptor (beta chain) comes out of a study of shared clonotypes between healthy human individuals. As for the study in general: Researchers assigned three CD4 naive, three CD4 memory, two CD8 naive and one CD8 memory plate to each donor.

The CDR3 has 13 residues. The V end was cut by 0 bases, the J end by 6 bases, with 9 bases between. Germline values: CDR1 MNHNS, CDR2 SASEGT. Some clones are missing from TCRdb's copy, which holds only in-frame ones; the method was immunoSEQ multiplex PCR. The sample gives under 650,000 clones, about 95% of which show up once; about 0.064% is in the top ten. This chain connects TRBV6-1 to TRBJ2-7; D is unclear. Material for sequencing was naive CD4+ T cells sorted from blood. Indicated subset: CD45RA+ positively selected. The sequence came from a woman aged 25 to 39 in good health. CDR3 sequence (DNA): TGTGCCAGCAGTGAAGCGCTGTCTACCGAGCAGTACTTC. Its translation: CASSEALSTEQYF.